What follows describes a single T cell receptor (beta chain). The record originates from a study of blood T cell repertoires in COVID-19. As for the study in general: Sample material is recorded as cDNA or gDNA derived from T cells, B-cell-depleted T cells, or PBMCs.

Enrolled during active infection, Seattle patients were then followed longitudinally. Only in-frame clones appear in the TCRdb table, and some are missing; sequencing was by immunoSEQ multiplex PCR. The profile covers 200,000 to 250,000 clones, with approximately 80% appearing a single time and approximately 8% taken by the ten largest. The material sequenced was peripheral blood. This sequence was found in a woman older than 75 with COVID-19, enrolled during active disease.

CDR3 DNA: TGTGCCAGCAGCGCGAGCCCTACAGGAACCCAGAACACCATATATTTT. This translates into CASSASPTGTQNTIYF. The gene calls are TRBV9 and TRBJ1-3; D perhaps matches TRBD1 (5 bases). The V and J ends lost 3 bases and 7 bases respectively, with 20 bases between them. This CDR3 is 16 amino acids long. Looked up from germline, CDR1 is SGDLS and CDR2 is YYNGEE.